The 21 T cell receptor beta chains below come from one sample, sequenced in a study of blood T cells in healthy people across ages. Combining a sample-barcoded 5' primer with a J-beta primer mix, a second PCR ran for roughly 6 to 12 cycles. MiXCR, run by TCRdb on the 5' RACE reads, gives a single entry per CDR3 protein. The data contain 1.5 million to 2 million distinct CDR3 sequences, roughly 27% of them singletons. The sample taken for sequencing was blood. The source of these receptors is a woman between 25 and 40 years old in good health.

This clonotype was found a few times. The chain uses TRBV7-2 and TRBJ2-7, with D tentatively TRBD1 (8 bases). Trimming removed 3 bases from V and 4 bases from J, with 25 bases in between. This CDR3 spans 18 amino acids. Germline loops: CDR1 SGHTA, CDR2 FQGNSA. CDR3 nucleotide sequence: TGTGCCAGCAGCTTTGTCGGATCAACAGGGGGGGTTGGTTACGAGCAGTACTTC. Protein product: CASSFVGSTGGVGYEQYF.

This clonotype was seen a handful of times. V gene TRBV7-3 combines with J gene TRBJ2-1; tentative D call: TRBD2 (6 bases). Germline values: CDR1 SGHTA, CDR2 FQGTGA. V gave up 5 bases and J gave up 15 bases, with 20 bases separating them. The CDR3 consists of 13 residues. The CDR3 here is CASSAGRTTPRFF. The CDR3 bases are TGTGCCAGCAGCGCGGGACGAACCACTCCGCGGTTCTTC.

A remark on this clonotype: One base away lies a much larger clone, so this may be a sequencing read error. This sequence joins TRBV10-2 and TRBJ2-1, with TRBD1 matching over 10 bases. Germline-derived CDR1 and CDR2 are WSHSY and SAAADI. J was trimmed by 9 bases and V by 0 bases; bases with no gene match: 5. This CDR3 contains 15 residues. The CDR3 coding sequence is TGCGCCAGCAGTGAGTCTGGGACAGGGGAGGCTGAGCAGTTCTTC. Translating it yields CASSESGTGEAEQFF.

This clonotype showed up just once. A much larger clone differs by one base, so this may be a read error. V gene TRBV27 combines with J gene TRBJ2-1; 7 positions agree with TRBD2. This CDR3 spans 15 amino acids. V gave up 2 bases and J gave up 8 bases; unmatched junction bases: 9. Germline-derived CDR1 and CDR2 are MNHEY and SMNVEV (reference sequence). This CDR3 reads CASSLTPSGRDEQFF. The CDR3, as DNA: TGTGCCAGCAGTTTAACGCCTAGCGGTCGGGATGAGCAGTTCTTC.

CDR3 DNA sequence: TGTGCCAGCAGCTCACATGCGGGGGCAGGGCCGAGTGGCTACACCTTC. It encodes CASSSHAGAGPSGYTF. This chain joins TRBV7-2 and TRBJ1-2; D possibly corresponds to TRBD1 (6 bases). CDR1 is SGHTA, CDR2 FQGNSA, per germline. The CDR3 is 16 residues long. V was pared by 4 bases and J by 7 bases, with 22 bases between.

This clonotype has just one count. CDR3 sequence reads: CASMLQGGIQPQHF. CDR3 DNA: TGTGCCAGCATGCTACAGGGAGGCATTCAGCCCCAGCATTTT. The rearrangement uses TRBV6-1 and TRBJ1-5, with D perhaps TRBD1 (6 bases). V gave up 7 bases and J gave up 6 bases, with 16 bases separating them. CDR1 MNHNS and CDR2 SASEGT come from the germline V gene. CDR3 size: 14 residues.

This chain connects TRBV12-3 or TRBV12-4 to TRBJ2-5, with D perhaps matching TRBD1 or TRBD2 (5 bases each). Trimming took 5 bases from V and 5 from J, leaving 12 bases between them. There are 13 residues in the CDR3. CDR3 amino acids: CASSRTGPETQYF. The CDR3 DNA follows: TGTGCCAGCAGTCGCACGGGGCCGGAGACCCAGTACTTC.

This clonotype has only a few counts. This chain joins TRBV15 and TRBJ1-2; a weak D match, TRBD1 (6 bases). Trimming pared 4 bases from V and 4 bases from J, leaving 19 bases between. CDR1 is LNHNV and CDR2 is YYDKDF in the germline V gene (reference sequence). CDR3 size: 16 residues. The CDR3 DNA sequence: TGTGCCACCAGCAACCAAGCGGACAGACCAAGCTATGGCTACACCTTC. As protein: CATSNQADRPSYGYTF.

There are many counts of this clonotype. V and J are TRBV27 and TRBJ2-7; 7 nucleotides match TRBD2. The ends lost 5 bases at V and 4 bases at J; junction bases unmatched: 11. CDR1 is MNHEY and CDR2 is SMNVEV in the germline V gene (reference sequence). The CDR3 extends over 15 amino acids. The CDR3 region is CASSRPGTTVYEQYF. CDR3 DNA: TGTGCCAGCAGTCGGCCAGGGACTACCGTTTACGAGCAGTACTTC.

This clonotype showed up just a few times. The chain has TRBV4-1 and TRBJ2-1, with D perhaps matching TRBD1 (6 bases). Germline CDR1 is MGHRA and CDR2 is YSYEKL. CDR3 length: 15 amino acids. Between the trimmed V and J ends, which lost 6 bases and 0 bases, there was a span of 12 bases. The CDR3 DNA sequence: TGCGCCAGCAGTACAGGGATGAGCTCCTACAATGAGCAGTTCTTC. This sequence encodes CASSTGMSSYNEQFF.

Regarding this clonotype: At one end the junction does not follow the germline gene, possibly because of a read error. CDR3 nucleotides: TGCGCCAGCAGCTTCGGGGGGGCTAATCACGAGCAGTACTTC. Residues: CASSFGGANHEQYF. V usage is TRBV5-5 and J usage is TRBJ2-5, with 8 bases matching TRBD2. Gene TRBJ2-7 matches the end of the DNA better, so the J call may be wrong. The CDR3 consists of 14 residues. Germline values: CDR1 SGHKS, CDR2 YYEKEE (reference sequence).

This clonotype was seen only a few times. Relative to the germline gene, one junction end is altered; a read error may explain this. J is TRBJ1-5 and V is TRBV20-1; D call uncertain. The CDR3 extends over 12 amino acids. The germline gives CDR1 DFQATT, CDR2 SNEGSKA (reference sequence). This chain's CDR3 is CSTSLKGQPQHF. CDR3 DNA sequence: TGCAGTACTAGTCTCAAAGGTCAGCCCCAGCATTTT.

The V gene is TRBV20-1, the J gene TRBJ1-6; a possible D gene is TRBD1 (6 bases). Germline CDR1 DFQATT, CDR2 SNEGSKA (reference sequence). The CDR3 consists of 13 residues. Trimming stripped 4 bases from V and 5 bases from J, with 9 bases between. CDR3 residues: CSATRDNNSPLHF. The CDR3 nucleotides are TGCAGTGCTACGCGGGACAATAATTCACCCCTCCACTTT.

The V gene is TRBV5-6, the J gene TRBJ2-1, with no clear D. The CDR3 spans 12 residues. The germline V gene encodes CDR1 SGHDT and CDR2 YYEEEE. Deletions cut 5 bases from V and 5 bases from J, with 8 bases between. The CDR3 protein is CASSRADNEQFF. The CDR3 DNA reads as TGTGCCAGCAGTCGGGCTGACAATGAGCAGTTCTTC.

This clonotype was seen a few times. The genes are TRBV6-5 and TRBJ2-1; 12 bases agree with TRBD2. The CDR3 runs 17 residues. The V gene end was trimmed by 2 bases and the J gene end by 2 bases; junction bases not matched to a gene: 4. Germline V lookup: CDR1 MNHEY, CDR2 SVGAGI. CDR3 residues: CASSYRWTSGAYNEQFF. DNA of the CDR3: TGTGCCAGCAGTTACAGGTGGACTAGCGGGGCCTACAATGAGCAGTTCTTC.

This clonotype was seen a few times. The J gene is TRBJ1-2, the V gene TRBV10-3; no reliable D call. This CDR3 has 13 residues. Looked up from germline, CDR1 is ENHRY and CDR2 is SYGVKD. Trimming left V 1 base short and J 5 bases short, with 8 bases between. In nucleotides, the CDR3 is TGTGCCATCAGTGAGTTGGTGGGATATGGCTACACCTTC. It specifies CAISELVGYGYTF.

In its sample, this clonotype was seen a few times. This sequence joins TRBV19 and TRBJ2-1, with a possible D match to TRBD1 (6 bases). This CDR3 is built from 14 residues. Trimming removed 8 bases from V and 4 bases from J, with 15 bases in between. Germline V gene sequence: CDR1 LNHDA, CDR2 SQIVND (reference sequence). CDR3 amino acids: CASGKQGTYNEQFF. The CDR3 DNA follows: TGTGCCAGTGGGAAACAGGGCACATACAATGAGCAGTTCTTC.

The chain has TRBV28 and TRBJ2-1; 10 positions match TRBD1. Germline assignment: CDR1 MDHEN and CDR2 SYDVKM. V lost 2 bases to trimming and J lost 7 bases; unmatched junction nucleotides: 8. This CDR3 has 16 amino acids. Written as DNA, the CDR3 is TGTGCCAGCAGTTTAGGGACAGGGGATTGGCGGAATGAGCAGTTCTTC. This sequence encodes CASSLGTGDWRNEQFF.

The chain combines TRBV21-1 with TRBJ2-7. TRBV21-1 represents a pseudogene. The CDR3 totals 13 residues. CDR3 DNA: TGTGCCAGCAGCAATAGATTTTTGTCGATTCAGTACTTC. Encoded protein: CASSNRFLSIQYF.

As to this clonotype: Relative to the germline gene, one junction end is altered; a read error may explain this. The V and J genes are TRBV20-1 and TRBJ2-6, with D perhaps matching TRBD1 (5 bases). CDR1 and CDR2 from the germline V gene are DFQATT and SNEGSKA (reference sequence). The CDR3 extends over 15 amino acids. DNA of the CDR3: TGCAGTGCTAGAGTCCCGGACACTGGGGCCAACGTCCGGACTTTC. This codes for CSARVPDTGANVRTF.

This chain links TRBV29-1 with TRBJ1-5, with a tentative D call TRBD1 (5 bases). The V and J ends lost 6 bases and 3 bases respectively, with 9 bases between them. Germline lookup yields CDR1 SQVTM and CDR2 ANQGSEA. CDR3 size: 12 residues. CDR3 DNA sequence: TGCAGCGTGGGACGGTACAATCAGCCCCAGCATTTT. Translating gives CSVGRYNQPQHF.